The T cell receptor beta chain under discussion was sequenced for a study of T cell changes during pregnancy in multiple sclerosis. The method was immunoSEQ multiplex PCR; TCRdb's version includes in-frame clones alone and lacks a portion of them. Of tens of thousands of clones listed, approximately 94% are singletons. This clone was counted once. Trimming stripped 4 bases from V and 3 bases from J, with 13 bases between. The germline CDR1 and CDR2 sequences are SGHAT and FQDESV (reference sequence). This CDR3 region has 14 residues. This chain connects TRBV11-1 to TRBJ2-7, with D tentatively TRBD2 (7 bases). The source of this sequence is a female donor with multiple sclerosis, enrolled in a pregnancy study. The sequencing used CD8+ T cells from peripheral blood mononuclear cells, collected before pregnancy. Here the CDR3 DNA reads TGTGCCAGCAGCTCGGGGGGCACTTTCTACGAGCAGTACTTC. It encodes CASSSGGTFYEQYF.